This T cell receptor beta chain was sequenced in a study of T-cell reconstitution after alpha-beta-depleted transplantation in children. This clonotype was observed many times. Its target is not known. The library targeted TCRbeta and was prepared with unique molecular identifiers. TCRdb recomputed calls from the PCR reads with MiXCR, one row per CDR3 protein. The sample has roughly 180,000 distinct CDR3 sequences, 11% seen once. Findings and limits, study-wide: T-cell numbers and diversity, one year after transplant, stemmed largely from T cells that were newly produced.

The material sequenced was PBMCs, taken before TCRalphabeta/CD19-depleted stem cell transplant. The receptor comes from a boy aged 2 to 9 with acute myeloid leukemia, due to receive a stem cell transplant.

CDR3 coding DNA: TGCAGTGCTAGAGACCCACAGTATTTCTTGGAGCAGTACTTC. It translates to CSARDPQYFLEQYF. V gene TRBV20-1 combines with J gene TRBJ2-7; no firm D call. The CDR3 sequence is 14 residues long. Germline CDR1 reads DFQATT; CDR2 reads SNEGSKA (reference sequence). Between the trimmed V and J ends, which lost 0 bases and 7 bases, there was a span of 16 bases.